This TCR beta chain came from a study of cytomegalovirus exposure and HLA in healthy donors (dated by TCRdb to 2015 to 2018). Notes on the research overall: An earlier analysis of 587 of the donors reported about 260 Gb of sequence data and 117 million unique TCR beta sequences obtained from about 170 million T cells. Every repertoire in the discovery cohort had been generated on one and the same sequencing platform. A later genetic analysis used genome-wide SNP genotypes for 398 of the 666 donors, treating that subset as a discovery cohort. An earlier analysis of several hundred of the donors used high-throughput TCR beta sequencing to judge whether each TCR beta V gene segment behaved as functional or pseudogenic. Typing coverage varied by locus: roughly 620-630 donors for A, B, C, DRB1 and DQB1; roughly 560 for DQA1; more than 600 for DPA1; roughly 450 for DPB1. Around 300 gigabases of sequencing data and approximately 85 million unique TCR sequences were included in an early release covering roughly 600 HLA-typed donors. The study combined high-throughput TCR immunosequencing, statistical association of individual TCRs with disease status, and machine learning to predict cytomegalovirus infection status. A later analysis re-analyzed previously published TCR beta repertoires from roughly 690 donors and added high-resolution HLA genotyping to study TCR occurrence patterns. Using immunosequencing, the study profiled T cell repertoires from about 650 subjects and related those repertoires to cytomegalovirus serostatus. Both class I and class II loci were covered by HLA typing, at four-digit resolution. Of the 300 to 400 genotyped donors, approximately 82% fell in the genetic ancestry cluster associated with self-reported Caucasian donors. The study aimed to test whether signatures of past pathogen exposure could be identified by cataloging public T cell receptors. Rather than drawing on any new phenotypic data, the later analysis identified candidate immune exposures from TCR beta sequences and the way those sequences occurred across donors. Donor age, sex, ethnicity and CMV serostatus were compiled together with the repertoire data. Besides the first cohort of hundreds of subjects, a separate validation cohort made up of over 95 different subjects was used. Among about 400 genotyped donors of the cohort, an average of roughly 230,000 unique TCR beta nucleotide sequences was sequenced per donor, of which roughly 17% were non-productive. Roughly five DR-DQ haplotypes were handled as single units for association and clustering, since linkage in the cohort was strong.

The method behind the library was the immunoSEQ multiplex PCR assay. For the multiplex PCR, a mixture combining 60 forward primers for TCR Vbeta segments and 13 reverse primers for TCR Jbeta segments was used. The CDR3 region of rearranged TCR beta genes was amplified from genomic DNA with a multiplex PCR assay. The Illumina HiSeq System was used to sequence the amplified TCR beta libraries as 87-base-pair reads. The study's own analysis went as follows. Across the roughly 670 repertoires, a later analysis counted roughly 77 million unique TCR beta chains, roughly 11 million of which were shared by at least two donors. Raw reads were error-corrected and collapsed into unique sequences with a nearest-neighbor algorithm that merged closely related sequences to remove PCR and sequencing errors. To assign V, D and J gene segments, CDR3 sequences were aligned to IMGT reference sequences. Each retained sequence needed at least a six-nucleotide match to both a V gene segment and a J gene segment. A rearrangement counted as productive if the CDR3 had no stop codons and remained in frame with V and J, and every other rearrangement counted as non-productive. Following IMGT convention, CDR3 was defined as the stretch from the second conserved V-encoded cysteine up to the conserved J-encoded phenylalanine. The earlier analysis of around 640 of the donors excluded sequences that lacked an unambiguous match to a single V gene segment. An earlier analysis of several hundred of the donors called V segments functional above 56.7% productive rearrangements and segregating when the between-donor standard deviation exceeded 5%. A statistical classification framework was built to diagnose cytomegalovirus status from the catalog of TCR beta chain sequences. In a later analysis, TCR nucleotide sequences were compared against IMGT/GENE-DB human TR gene sequences so that V and J genes could be assigned. The TCRdist pipeline was used in a later analysis to assign CDR3 sequences and most-parsimonious VDJ recombination scenarios. In a later analysis, every TCR beta chain was defined by the combination of its CDR3 amino acid sequence and its V-gene family, and reads without a unique V-gene family were dropped. As a way to deal with suspected cross-contamination and a sequencing artifact, a later analysis dropped 500 to 700 nucleotide sequences that were highly shared and had low generation probability. A later analysis calculated a clonal expansion index for each public chain from normalized within-repertoire ranks of inferred template counts. A later analysis computed generation probabilities with a VDJ recombination model fitted to out-of-frame rearrangements, and checked the results against IGoR. In a later analysis, hypergeometric tests were used to score TCR-TCR, TCR-HLA and TCR-CMV co-occurrence, with a repertoire-size bias correction applied to TCR pairs. False discovery rates were estimated in a later analysis by permuting HLA or CMV assignments 20 times. In a later analysis, co-occurring TCRs were grouped using DBSCAN, and TCRdist sequence similarity was added for clustering within HLA-allele-positive subsets. Repertoires with fewer than 30,000 or more than 120,000 public chains, plus five repertoires with anomalous nucleotide sharing, were excluded from co-occurrence clustering. The clones in this table, taken by TCRdb from immuneACCESS, are in-frame only. Not every clone is retained; where verified, under half of the shortfall comes from an unresolved V gene, and the cause of the rest is unknown. D and trimming were read from the DNA, whereas the V and J calls and clone size are those reported in that table. The sample table holds about 89,000 clones, of which around 85% were seen once. 7.4% of the sample goes to the ten largest clones.

The cohort consisted of 600 to 700 healthy bone marrow donors. At the time of sampling, every cohort member was nominally healthy, though immune exposures that went unrecorded were likely present. The donor tested CMV seropositive, placing the donor among the approximately 310 seropositive members of the cohort. Each donor provided a peripheral blood sample, and peripheral blood mononuclear cells were used for TCR beta sequencing. The Qiagen DNeasy Blood Extraction Kit was used to extract genomic DNA from the blood cell samples. Overall results and qualifications from the work: According to a later genetic analysis, donors in an Asian-associated ancestry cluster had fewer N-insertions in productive TCRs than the approximately 700-donor mean. Because HLA typing was missing for some donors at each locus, association tests included only the typed subset. The earlier analysis of fewer than 750 of the donors excluded roughly 17 rarely observed V segments, including chromosome 9 orphons, because counts were too low. A total of 150 or so TCR beta chains were listed by the study as associated with cytomegalovirus. The cohort was sequenced for TCR beta chains only, and without alpha or paired-chain data the features that could be detected were limited. Across donors, most TCR sequences were observed very rarely, whereas some public TCRs were present in many individuals. The classifier was reported to diagnose cytomegalovirus status with high specificity and sensitivity in both the original cohort and the validation cohort. A further reported finding was that TCR beta sequences accurately predicted the HLA-A and HLA-B alleles for most subjects in the first cohort. A cluster of highly shared sequence variants was judged likely to be a technical artifact of the sequencing pipeline. V-gene and J-gene trimming of TCR beta chains was associated with a missense DCLRE1C variant in a later genetic analysis, and the association was replicated in an independent cohort. In a later analysis, TCR association rates were found to vary across HLA loci, with the most associated TCRs seen for DRB1 alleles and the fewest for HLA-C alleles. A later analysis associated 15,000 to 20,000 TCR beta sequences with specific HLA alleles at a false discovery rate of 0.05. In a later analysis, several top co-occurrence clusters were reported to appear linked to parvovirus B19, influenza, CMV and Epstein-Barr virus. In an earlier analysis of approximately 590 of the donors, most TCR beta V segments were observed in productive rearrangements about 87% or about 30% of the time, broadly matching IMGT annotations. The authors suggested that the approach could potentially be extended to other disease states and immunological phenotypes. Immune exposure information for the cohort was limited to CMV serostatus. Most CMV-associated TCR beta chains appeared to be HLA-restricted in a later analysis, and the HLA associations seemed to be driven largely by CMV exposure. In vitro tests confirmed that three of the cytomegalovirus-associated TCR beta chains recognize cytomegalovirus antigens. In a later analysis, HLA-associated TCR beta chains showed more clonal expansion and lower generation probabilities than non-associated chains that were equally common. The presence/absence analyses assumed that sequencing depth was roughly uniform across donors, and that assumption may not be true. Correlated functional status among segregating V segments might be attributable to linkage disequilibrium, but an unknown experimental factor could not be ruled out. When HLA alleles, especially DR and DQ, strongly co-occurred, TCR associations were difficult to assign to individual alleles.

As regards this clone: The target of this receptor is not known. No base quality values were provided; no much bigger clone lies one nucleotide off.

The source is a man in his forties or fifties in good health and CMV-seropositive. The sequencing sample was made of PBMCs.

This receptor has the CDR3 CASSAGLDRGPFYEQYF. At the DNA level, the sequence is TGTGCCAGCAGCGCCGGCCTCGACAGGGGGCCATTCTACGAGCAGTACTTC. This chain is built from TRBV7-9 and TRBJ2-7; 10 bases in the junction line up with TRBD1. CDR1 is given as SEHNR and CDR2 as FQNEAQ, both from the germline V gene (reference sequence). Spanning cysteine to phenylalanine, the CDR3 consists of 17 amino acids. This entry keeps only the CDR3 DNA: 51 bases, framed from base 1. V ends up 5 bases short and J 3 bases short, with an unmatched junction base count of 13.